Below, one T cell receptor (beta chain) is given with its context. These data belong to a study of blood T cell repertoires in COVID-19. Across the study: The United States, Italy and Spain provided the acute and convalescent COVID-19 samples.

As processed by the authors: Using reference gene primer amplification, nucleated cell counts were estimated. Libraries were prepared by immunoSEQ multiplex PCR; TCRdb keeps only in-frame clonotypes and omits some of them. V and J calls and clone size are as listed in that table; D and trimming were resolved from the DNA. Among almost 55,000 clones, roughly nine tenths were seen once, and the ten largest hold under 9%. This CDR3 is built from 16 residues. Germline V gene sequence: CDR1 SEHNR, CDR2 FQNEAQ (reference sequence). With 5 bases removed from V and 2 bases from J, the gap between germline ends came to 19 bases.

Specimen: peripheral blood. This chain connects TRBV7-9 to TRBJ2-7, with D possibly matching TRBD1 (7 bases). The TCR was taken from a woman aged 40 to 50 with active COVID-19. The CDR3 bases are TGTGCCAGCAGCCCAGGCGTCAGGGGGGCGACCTACGAGCAGTACTTC. Translating gives CASSPGVRGATYEQYF. The variable domain in full, completed from reference TRBV7-9 and TRBJ2-7, reads DTGVSQNPRHKITKRGQNVTFRCDPISEHNRLYWYRQTLGQGPEFLTYFQNEAQLEKSRLLSDRFSAERPKGSFSTLEIQRTEQGDSAMYLCASSPGVRGATYEQYFGPGTRLTVT.